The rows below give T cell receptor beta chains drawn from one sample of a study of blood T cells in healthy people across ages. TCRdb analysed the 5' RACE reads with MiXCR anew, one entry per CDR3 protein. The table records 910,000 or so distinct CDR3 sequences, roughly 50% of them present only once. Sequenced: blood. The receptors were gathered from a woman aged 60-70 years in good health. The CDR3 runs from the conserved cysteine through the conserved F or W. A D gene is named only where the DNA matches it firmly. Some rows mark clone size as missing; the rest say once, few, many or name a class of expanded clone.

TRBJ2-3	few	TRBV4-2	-	CASSPRLGADTQYF	TGTGCCAGCAGCCCCAGACTTGGGGCGGATACGCAGTATTTT
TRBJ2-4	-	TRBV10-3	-	CAISEAGNLANIQYF	TGTGCCATCAGCGAGGCGGGTAACTTGGCAAACATTCAGTACTTC
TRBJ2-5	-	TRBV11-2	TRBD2	CASSSGTSGIETQYF	TGTGCCAGCAGTTCTGGGACTAGCGGGATAGAGACCCAGTACTTC
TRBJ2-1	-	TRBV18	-	CASSPGATSYNEQFF	TGTGCCAGCTCACCCGGGGCCACCTCCTACAATGAGCAGTTCTTC
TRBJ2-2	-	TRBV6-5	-	CASRDGANTGELFF	TGTGCCAGCAGGGACGGCGCGAACACCGGGGAGCTGTTTTTT
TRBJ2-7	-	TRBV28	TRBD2	CASSITMSRSGAIWDEQYF	TGTGCCAGCAGTATAACCATGTCAAGAAGCGGGGCCATATGGGATGAGCAGTACTTC
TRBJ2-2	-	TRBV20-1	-	CSAASGSNTGELFF	TGCAGTGCAGCAAGTGGCAGCAACACCGGGGAGCTGTTTTTT
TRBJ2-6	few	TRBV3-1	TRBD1	CASSPEGGYGANVLTF	TGTGCCAGCAGCCCCGAAGGGGGCTATGGGGCCAACGTCCTGACTTTC
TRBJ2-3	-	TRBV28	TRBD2	CASSVAGVADTQYF	TGTGCCAGCAGCGTAGCGGGAGTCGCAGATACGCAGTATTTT
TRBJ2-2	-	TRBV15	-	CATSRVDTGELFF	TGTGCCACCAGCAGAGTGGACACCGGGGAGCTGTTTTTT
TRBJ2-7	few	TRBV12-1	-	CASVGYEQYF	TGTGCCAGCGTTGGCTACGAGCAGTACTTC
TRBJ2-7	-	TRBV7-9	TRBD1	CASSSSGTGPYEQYF	TGTGCCAGCTCATCCAGTGGGACAGGACCCTACGAGCAGTACTTC
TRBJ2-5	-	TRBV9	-	CASSRANSRETQYF	TGTGCCAGCAGCAGGGCCAACTCTAGGGAGACCCAGTACTTC
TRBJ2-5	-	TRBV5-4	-	CASSTVPDSQETQYF	TGTGCCAGCAGCACCGTTCCGGACAGCCAAGAGACCCAGTACTTC
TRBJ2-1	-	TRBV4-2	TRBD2	CASSHKPGLAGYNEQFF	TGTGCCAGCAGCCATAAACCTGGACTAGCGGGCTACAATGAGCAGTTCTTC
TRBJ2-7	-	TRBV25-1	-	CASSELAFGEQYF	TGTGCCAGCAGTGAATTGGCCTTTGGCGAGCAGTACTTC
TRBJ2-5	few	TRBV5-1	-	CASSLRSMETQYF	TGCGCCAGCAGCTTGAGGTCGATGGAGACCCAGTACTTC
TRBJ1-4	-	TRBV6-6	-	CASSYREGRPHNEKLFF	TGTGCCAGCAGTTACAGAGAGGGACGACCACATAATGAAAAACTGTTTTTT
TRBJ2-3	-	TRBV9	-	CASSPGADTDTQYF	TGTGCCAGCAGCCCGGGTGCTGACACAGATACGCAGTATTTT
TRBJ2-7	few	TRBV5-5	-	CASSKGGRTYEQYF	TGTGCCAGCAGCAAGGGGGGTCGGACTTACGAGCAGTACTTC
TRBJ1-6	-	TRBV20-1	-	CSARPGSTYNSPLHF	TGCAGTGCTAGGCCCGGGTCGACATATAATTCACCCCTCCACTTT
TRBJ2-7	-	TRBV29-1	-	CSVVKGGGYEQYF	TGCAGCGTTGTGAAGGGAGGTGGGTACGAGCAGTACTTC
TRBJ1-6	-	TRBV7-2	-	CASSPVGGRNSPLHF	TGTGCCAGCAGCCCGGTTGGGGGTCGCAATTCACCCCTCCACTTT
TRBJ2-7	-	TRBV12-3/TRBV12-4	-	CASSLESACEQYF	TGTGCCAGCAGTTTGGAGAGTGCCTGCGAGCAGTACTTC
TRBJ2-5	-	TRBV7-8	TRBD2	CASSLVGGASGGTQYF	TGTGCCAGCAGCTTAGTTGGGGGGGCTAGCGGGGGGACCCAGTACTTC
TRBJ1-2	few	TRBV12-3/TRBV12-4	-	CASSFDSNYGYTF	TGTGCCAGCAGTTTTGACTCGAACTATGGCTACACCTTC
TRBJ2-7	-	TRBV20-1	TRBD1	CSARSSGGTGSSYEQYF	TGCAGTGCTAGATCCTCGGGTGGGACAGGAAGCTCCTACGAGCAGTACTTC
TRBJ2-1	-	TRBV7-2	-	CASSFIPGHEQFF	TGTGCCAGCAGCTTTATCCCGGGCCATGAGCAGTTCTTC
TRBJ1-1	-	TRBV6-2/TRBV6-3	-	CASSSIGGGLTEAFF	TGTGCCAGCAGCTCCATTGGTGGGGGGCTGACTGAAGCTTTCTTT
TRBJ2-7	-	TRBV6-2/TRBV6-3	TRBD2	CASSYSRRERYNEQYF	TGTGCCAGCAGTTACTCTCGGCGGGAGAGGTACAATGAGCAGTACTTC
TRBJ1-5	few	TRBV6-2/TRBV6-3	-	CATATGSQPQHF	TGTGCCACCGCGACAGGTAGCCAGCCCCAGCATTTT
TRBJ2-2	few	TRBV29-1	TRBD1	CSVAQGANTGELFF	TGCAGCGTTGCACAGGGGGCGAACACCGGGGAGCTGTTTTTT
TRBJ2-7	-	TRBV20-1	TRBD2	CSAGTGLVSSYEQYF	TGCAGTGCAGGGACGGGACTAGTGAGCTCCTACGAGCAGTACTTC
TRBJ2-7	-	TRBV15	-	CATSRARDPYEQYF	TGTGCCACCAGCAGAGCCCGGGACCCCTACGAGCAGTACTTC
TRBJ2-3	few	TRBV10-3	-	CAISAGMVDTQYF	TGTGCCATCAGTGCAGGGATGGTAGATACGCAGTATTTT
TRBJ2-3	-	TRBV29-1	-	CSAGGQGGDTQYF	TGCAGCGCGGGCGGGCAGGGGGGAGATACGCAGTATTTT
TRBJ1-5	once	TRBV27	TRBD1	CASADRAGNQPQHF	TGTGCCAGCGCAGACAGGGCAGGCAATCAGCCCCAGCATTTT
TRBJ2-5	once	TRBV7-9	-	CAGSLGRGGETQYF	TGTGCCGGCAGCTTAGGCAGGGGAGGAGAGACCCAGTACTTC
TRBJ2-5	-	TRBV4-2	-	CTSSQVLAEETQYF	TGTACCAGCAGCCAAGTACTAGCCGAAGAGACCCAGTACTTC
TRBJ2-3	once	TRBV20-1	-	CSSYVGVWSTDTQYF	TGCAGTTCCTACGTAGGCGTTTGGAGCACAGATACGCAGTATTTT
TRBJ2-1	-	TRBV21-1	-	CASSPKEREGPDEQFF	TGTGCCAGCAGCCCGAAAGAGCGGGAGGGCCCGGATGAGCAGTTCTTC
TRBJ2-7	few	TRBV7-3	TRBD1	CASSQTGSTYYEQYF	TGTGCCAGCTCTCAGACAGGGTCCACATACTACGAGCAGTACTTC